This is a list of T cell receptor beta chains from one sample in a study of cytomegalovirus exposure and HLA in healthy donors. TCRdb's table, derived via immunoSEQ multiplex PCR, lists solely in-frame clones and lacks some. This sample has fewer than 90,000 clones, with about four fifths found just once. The sample taken for sequencing was PBMCs. All receptors derive from a woman in her late teens or twenties in good health and CMV-seropositive. CDR3s leave out the opening cysteine and the closing phenylalanine or tryptophan.

TRBV2,TRBJ2-7,ASTSGGGREQY
TRBV4-2,TRBJ2-7,ASSPASGGNNYEQY
TRBV27,TRBJ1-1,ASSITGGGNTEAF
TRBV28,TRBJ1-6,ASSSKGQDNSPLH
TRBV5-1,TRBJ1-4,ASSLEGHFNEKLF
TRBV5-3,TRBJ2-7,ARSPPSRGVSYEQY
TRBV9,TRBJ1-2,ASSAGGESYGYT
TRBV7-8,TRBJ2-5,ASSSNRGGETQY
TRBV5-1,TRBJ2-2,ASSLEGAGELF
TRBV6-1,TRBJ2-7,ASGIADGYEQY
TRBV5-1,TRBJ1-1,ASSLTGTGDEAF
TRBV7-9,TRBJ2-7,ASSNDRGRVYEQY
TRBV30,TRBJ2-7,AWSVRDHEQY
TRBV2,TRBJ1-5,ASSTGNGNQPQH
TRBV6-5,TRBJ2-7,ASRLREGGEQY
TRBV6-6,TRBJ1-2,ASSQSGGTYGYT
TRBV15,TRBJ2-7,ATSRDLGDEQY
TRBV4-3,TRBJ2-1,ASSPGTSRDEQF
TRBV9,TRBJ1-6,ASSVNGGNSPLH
TRBV9,TRBJ2-3,ASSKEGQSSTDTQY
TRBV2,TRBJ1-1,ASTLLQTGGNTEAF
TRBV5-1,TRBJ2-5,ASSLAQKETQY
TRBV7-2,TRBJ2-7,ASTWTGDSSGEQY
TRBV6-5,TRBJ1-2,ASSKLQGINGYT
TRBV5-6,TRBJ1-4,ASSLGSSGQKLF
TRBV6-1,TRBJ2-2,ASSATGGRTLTGELF
TRBV27,TRBJ1-6,ASSLRGLLNSPLH
TRBV28,TRBJ1-1,ASKQGGEGTTEAF
TRBV7-6,TRBJ2-7,ASSLRDSTYEQY